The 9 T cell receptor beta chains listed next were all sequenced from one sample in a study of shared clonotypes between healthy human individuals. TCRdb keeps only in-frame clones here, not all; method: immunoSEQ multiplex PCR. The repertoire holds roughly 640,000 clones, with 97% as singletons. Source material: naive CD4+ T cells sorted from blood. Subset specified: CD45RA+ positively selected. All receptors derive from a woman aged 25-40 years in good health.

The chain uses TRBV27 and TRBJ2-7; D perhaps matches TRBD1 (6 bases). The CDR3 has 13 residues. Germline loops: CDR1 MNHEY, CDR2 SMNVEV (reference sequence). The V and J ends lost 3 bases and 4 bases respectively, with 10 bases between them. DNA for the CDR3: TGTGCCAGCAGTTTCCTCGACAGGTACGAGCAGTACTTC. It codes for CASSFLDRYEQYF.

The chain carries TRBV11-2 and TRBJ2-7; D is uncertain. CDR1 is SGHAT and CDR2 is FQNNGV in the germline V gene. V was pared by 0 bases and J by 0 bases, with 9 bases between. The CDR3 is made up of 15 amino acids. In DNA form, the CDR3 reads TGTGCCAGCAGCTTAGAGCGGTTCAGCTCCTACGAGCAGTACTTC. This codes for CASSLERFSSYEQYF.

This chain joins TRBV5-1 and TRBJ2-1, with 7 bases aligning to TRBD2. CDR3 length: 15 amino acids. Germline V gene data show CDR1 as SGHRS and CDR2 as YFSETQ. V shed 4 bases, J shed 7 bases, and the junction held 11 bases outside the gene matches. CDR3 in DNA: TGCGCCAGCAGCCTACTAGCGAGTCCCAATAATGAGCAGTTCTTC. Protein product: CASSLLASPNNEQFF. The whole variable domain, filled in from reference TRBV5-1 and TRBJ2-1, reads KAGVTQTPRYLIKTRGQQVTLSCSPISGHRSVSWYQQTPGQGLQFLFEYFSETQRNKGNFPGRFSGRQFSNSRSEMNVSTLELGDSALYLCASSLLASPNNEQFFGPGTRLTVL.

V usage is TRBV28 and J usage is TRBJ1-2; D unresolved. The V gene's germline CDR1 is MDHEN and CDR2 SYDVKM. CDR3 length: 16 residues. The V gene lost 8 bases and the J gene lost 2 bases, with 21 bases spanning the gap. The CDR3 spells CASGPTRIISNYGYTF. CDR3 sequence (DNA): TGTGCCAGCGGACCGACGAGGATAATTTCAAACTATGGCTACACCTTC.

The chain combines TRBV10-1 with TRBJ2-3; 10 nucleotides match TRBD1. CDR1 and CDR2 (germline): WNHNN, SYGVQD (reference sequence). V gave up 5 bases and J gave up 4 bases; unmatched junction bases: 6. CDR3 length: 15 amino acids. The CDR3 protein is CASSPGQGFADTQYF. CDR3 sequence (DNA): TGCGCCAGCAGTCCGGGACAGGGGTTCGCAGATACGCAGTATTTT.

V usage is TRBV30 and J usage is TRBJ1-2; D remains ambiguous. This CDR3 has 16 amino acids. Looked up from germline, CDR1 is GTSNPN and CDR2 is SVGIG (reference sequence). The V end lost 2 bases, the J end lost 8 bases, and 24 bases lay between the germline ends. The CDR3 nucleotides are TGTGCCTGGAGTTCGAAAAACTTAGAGCTAACGGGCGGCTACACCTTC. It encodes CAWSSKNLELTGGYTF.

The CDR3 DNA follows: TGCGCCAGCAGCTCCGGGACAGAGAAAAACATTCAGTACTTC. Protein: CASSSGTEKNIQYF. The chain carries TRBV5-1 and TRBJ2-4; TRBD1 matches 7 bases. The germline CDR1 and CDR2 sequences are SGHRS and YFSETQ. V lost 3 bases and J lost 4; bases outside the gene matches: 4. This CDR3 region has 14 residues. Using reference TRBV5-1 and TRBJ2-4 for the parts outside the CDR3, the full variable domain is KAGVTQTPRYLIKTRGQQVTLSCSPISGHRSVSWYQQTPGQGLQFLFEYFSETQRNKGNFPGRFSGRQFSNSRSEMNVSTLELGDSALYLCASSSGTEKNIQYFGAGTRLSVL.

DNA of the CDR3: TGCAGCGTTAGCGGGAGTTCCATCTCCTACAATGAGCAGTTCTTC. It is translated as CSVSGSSISYNEQFF. V is TRBV29-1 and J is TRBJ2-1, with 8 nucleotides matching TRBD2. V trimming: 5 bases; J trimming: 0 bases; junction bases outside the gene matches: 6. Germline V CDR1 and CDR2: SQVTM, ANQGSEA. CDR3 length: 15 residues.

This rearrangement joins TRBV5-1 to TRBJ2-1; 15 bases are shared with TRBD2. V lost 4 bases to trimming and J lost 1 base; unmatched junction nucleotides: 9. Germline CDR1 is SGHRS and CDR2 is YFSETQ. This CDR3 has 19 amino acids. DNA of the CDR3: TGCGCCAGCAGCCTGGTGGGGACTAGCGGGAGGTTTTCCTACAATGAGCAGTTCTTC. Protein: CASSLVGTSGRFSYNEQFF.